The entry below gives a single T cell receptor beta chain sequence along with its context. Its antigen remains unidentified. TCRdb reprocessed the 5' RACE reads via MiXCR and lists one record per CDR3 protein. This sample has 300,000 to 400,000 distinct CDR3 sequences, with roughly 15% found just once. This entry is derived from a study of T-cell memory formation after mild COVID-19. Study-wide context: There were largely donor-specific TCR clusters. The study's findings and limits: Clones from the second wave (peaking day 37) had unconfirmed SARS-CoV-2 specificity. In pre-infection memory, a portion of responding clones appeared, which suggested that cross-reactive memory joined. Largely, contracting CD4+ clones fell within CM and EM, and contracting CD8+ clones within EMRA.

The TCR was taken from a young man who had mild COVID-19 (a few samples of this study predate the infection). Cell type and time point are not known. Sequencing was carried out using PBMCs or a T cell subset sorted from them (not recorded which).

The CDR3 nucleotides are TGTGCCAGCAGCAAAGGGGACACCTACTCCTACAATGAGCAGTTCTTC. It encodes CASSKGDTYSYNEQFF. The rearrangement uses TRBV6-2 or TRBV6-3 and TRBJ2-1, with D perhaps TRBD1 (6 bases). Germline assignment: CDR1 MNHEY and CDR2 SVGEGT. The CDR3 has 16 residues. V gave up 6 bases and J gave up 0 bases, with 15 bases separating them.